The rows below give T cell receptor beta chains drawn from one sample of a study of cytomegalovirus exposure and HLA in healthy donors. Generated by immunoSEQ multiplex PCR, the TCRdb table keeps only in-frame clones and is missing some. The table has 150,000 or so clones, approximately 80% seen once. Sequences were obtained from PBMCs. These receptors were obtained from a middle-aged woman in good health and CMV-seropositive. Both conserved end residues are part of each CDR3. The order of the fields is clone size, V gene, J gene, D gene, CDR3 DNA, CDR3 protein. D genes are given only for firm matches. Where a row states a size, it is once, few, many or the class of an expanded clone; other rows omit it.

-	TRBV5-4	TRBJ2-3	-	TGTGCCAGCAGCTTGGACGCCGGGAGTATGGATACGCAGTATTTT	CASSLDAGSMDTQYF
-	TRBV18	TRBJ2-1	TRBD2	TGTGCCAGCTCACCATTGACTAGCGGGAGTAACAATGAGCAGTTCTTC	CASSPLTSGSNNEQFF
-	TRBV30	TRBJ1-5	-	TGTGCCTATCAGGGTAGCAATCAGCCCCAGCATTTT	CAYQGSNQPQHF
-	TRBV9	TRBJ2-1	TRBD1	TGTGCCAGCAGCGTAGCTTTAAGGGGGCAGGGTGAGGATGAGCAGTTCTTC	CASSVALRGQGEDEQFF
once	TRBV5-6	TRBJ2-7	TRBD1	TGTGCCAGCAGCGGGGCTGGACAGGGGGGATCCTACGAGCAGTACTTC	CASSGAGQGGSYEQYF
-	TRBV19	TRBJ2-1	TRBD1	TGTGCCAGTAGTACGCGACAGGGGACTTACAATGAGCAGTTCTTC	CASSTRQGTYNEQFF
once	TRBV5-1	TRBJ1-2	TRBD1	TGCGCCAGCAGCTCGACTCGGACAGGGGGCGCATCGGGCTACACCTTC	CASSSTRTGGASGYTF
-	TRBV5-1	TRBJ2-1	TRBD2	TGCGCCAGCAGCTTGGCGCCTAGCGGGGGGTACAATGAGCAGTTCTTC	CASSLAPSGGYNEQFF
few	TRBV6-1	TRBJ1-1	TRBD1	TGTGCCAGCAGAACAGGGGGCACTGAAGCTTTCTTT	CASRTGGTEAFF
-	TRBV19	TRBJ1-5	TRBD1	TGTGCCAGTAGCAAAGACAGGGGGGAGATGGGCAATCAGCCCCAGCATTTT	CASSKDRGEMGNQPQHF
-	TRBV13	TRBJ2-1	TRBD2	TGTGCCAGCAGCTTAGAGGGCCCAAGGAGACCGGGACTAGCGTACGAGCAGTTCTTC	CASSLEGPRRPGLAYEQFF
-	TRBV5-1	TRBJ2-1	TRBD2	TGCGCCAGCAGGTCTAGCGGGAGTTTTGCAAATGAGCAGTTCTTC	CASRSSGSFANEQFF
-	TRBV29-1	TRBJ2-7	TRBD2	TGCAGCACCTCCGGGACTAGGAAACCCCCCCCCACCTACGAGCAGTACTTC	CSTSGTRKPPPTYEQYF
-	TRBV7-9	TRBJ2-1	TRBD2	TGTGCCTGCGGGGGAGTCTCCTACAATGAGCAGTTCTTC	CACGGVSYNEQFF
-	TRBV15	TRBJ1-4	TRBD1	TGTGCCACCAGCAGAGGGGGACAGGGCATCCTTGGTGAAAAACTGTTTTTT	CATSRGGQGILGEKLFF
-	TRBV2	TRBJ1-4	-	TGTGCCAGCAGTGAACGAGGTTCAACTAATGAAAAACTGTTTTTT	CASSERGSTNEKLFF
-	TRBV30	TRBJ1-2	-	TGTGCCTGGAGTGCCATAGCCAGGGTGGTGCGAGGCTACACCTTC	CAWSAIARVVRGYTF
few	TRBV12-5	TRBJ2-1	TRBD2	TGTGCTAGTGGTTTGGGACAGGGCGGGAGGGCCCGGAATGAGCAGTTCTTC	CASGLGQGGRARNEQFF
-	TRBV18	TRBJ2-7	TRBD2	TGTGCCAGCTCCCCACTAGCGGGAGGGCCCTCTCGGTTCTACGAGCAGTACTTC	CASSPLAGGPSRFYEQYF
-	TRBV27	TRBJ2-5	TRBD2	TGTGCCAGCAGAAAAGGACTAGCGGGAGGTTTTGGCCAAGAGACCCAGTACTTC	CASRKGLAGGFGQETQYF
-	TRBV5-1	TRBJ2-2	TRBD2	TGCGCCAGCAGCCGACTAGCGGGTGGCACCGGGGAGCTGTTTTTT	CASSRLAGGTGELFF
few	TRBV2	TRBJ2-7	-	TGTGCCAGCAGTGAAAGTGTCGAGGATCTGGGAGTCCTCGAGCAGTACTTC	CASSESVEDLGVLEQYF
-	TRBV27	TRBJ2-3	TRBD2	TGTGCCAGCAGTTCGCTAGCGGAGCACACAGATACGCAGTATTTT	CASSSLAEHTDTQYF
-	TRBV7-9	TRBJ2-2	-	TGTGCCAGCAGCTTCCTCGGAGGGCAAGACACCGGGGAGCTGTTTTTT	CASSFLGGQDTGELFF
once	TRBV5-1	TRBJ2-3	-	TGCGCCAGCAGCTCGGCCGGGGATAGCACAGATACGCAGTATTTT	CASSSAGDSTDTQYF
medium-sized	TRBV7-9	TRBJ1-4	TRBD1	TGTGCCAGCAGCTTAGGGGACAGTCATAATGAAAAACTGTTTTTT	CASSLGDSHNEKLFF
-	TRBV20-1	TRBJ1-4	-	TGCAGTGCCCGGGAAGTCGAAAAACTGTTTTTT	CSAREVEKLFF
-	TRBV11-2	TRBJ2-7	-	TGTGCCAGCAGCTTAGATCCGAGGTACGAGCAGTACTTC	CASSLDPRYEQYF
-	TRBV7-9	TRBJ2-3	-	TGTGCCAGCAGCTTAGCCCTAAGCGGGTCCCGCACAGATACGCAGTATTTT	CASSLALSGSRTDTQYF
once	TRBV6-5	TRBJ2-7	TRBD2	TGTGCCAGCAGTTCTGGGACTACCAGGAACGAGCAGTACTTC	CASSSGTTRNEQYF
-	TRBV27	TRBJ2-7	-	TGTGCCAGCAGTTTAGCGGGAACCTACGAGCAGTACTTC	CASSLAGTYEQYF
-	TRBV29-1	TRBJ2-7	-	TGCAGCGTTCAAGTGAGGAGCGAGCAGTACTTC	CSVQVRSEQYF
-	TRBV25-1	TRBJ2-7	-	TGTGCCAGCACAGGGAACTCCTACGAGCAGTACTTC	CASTGNSYEQYF
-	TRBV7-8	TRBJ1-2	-	TGTGCCAGCAGCTTAGGGGCGGAGGGCGGGGGCTACACCTTC	CASSLGAEGGGYTF
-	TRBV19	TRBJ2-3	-	TGTGCCAGTAGTATGAAGGCGGGATTCACAGATACGCAGTATTTT	CASSMKAGFTDTQYF
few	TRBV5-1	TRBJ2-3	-	TGCGCCAGCAGCTTCGCTAGCCTCACAGATACGCAGTATTTT	CASSFASLTDTQYF
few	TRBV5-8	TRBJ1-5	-	TGTGCCAGCAGTCGACTTGGCCAGCCCCAGCATTTT	CASSRLGQPQHF
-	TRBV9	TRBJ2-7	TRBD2	TGTGCCAGCAGCGTAGCCCCCCTGGCGGGAGAGTACGAGCAGTACTTC	CASSVAPLAGEYEQYF
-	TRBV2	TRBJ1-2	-	TGTGCCAGCAGTGCCAGGGTTGGCTACACCTTC	CASSARVGYTF
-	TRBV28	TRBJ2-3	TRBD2	TGTGCCAGCAGTGGCCCTTCGGGAGGGACAGATACGCAGTATTTT	CASSGPSGGTDTQYF
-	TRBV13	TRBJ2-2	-	TGTGCCAGCAGCAAGACAGGTGGGAACACCGGGGAGCTGTTTTTT	CASSKTGGNTGELFF
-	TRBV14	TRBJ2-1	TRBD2	TGTGCCAGCAGCCGACCTAGCGGACTAAGCTCCTACAATGAGCAGTTCTTC	CASSRPSGLSSYNEQFF
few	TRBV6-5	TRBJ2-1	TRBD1	TGTGCCAGCAGCCCTTGGAGGACAGGGTCTACTGAGCAGTTCTTC	CASSPWRTGSTEQFF
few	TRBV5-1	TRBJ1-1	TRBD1	TGCGCCAGCAGCTCCGGACAGGGACAACTATTAGCCGCTGAAGCTTTCTTT	CASSSGQGQLLAAEAFF
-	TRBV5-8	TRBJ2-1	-	TGTGCCAGCAGCTTCCAGGGCTGGGCGGGAAACTCCTACAATGAGCAGTTCTTC	CASSFQGWAGNSYNEQFF
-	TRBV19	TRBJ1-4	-	TGTGCCAGTAGTATACTCCAGGGGACAAACGAAAAACTGTTTTTT	CASSILQGTNEKLFF
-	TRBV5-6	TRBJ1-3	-	TGTGCCAGCAGTTCGACAGGCCCTGGAAACACCATATATTTT	CASSSTGPGNTIYF
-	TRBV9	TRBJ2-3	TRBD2	TGTGCCAGCAGCGTATTGGGGACTAGCGGCACAGATACGCAGTATTTT	CASSVLGTSGTDTQYF
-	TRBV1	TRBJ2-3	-	TGCACCAGCAGCCAATCACACGATCCACAAGATACGCAGTATTTT	CTSSQSHDPQDTQYF
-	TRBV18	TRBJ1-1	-	TGTGCCAGCTCACCAAGCTCGCCTTTGAACACTGAAGCTTTCTTT	CASSPSSPLNTEAFF
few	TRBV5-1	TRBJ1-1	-	TGCGCCAGCAGCGACGAACACAGGGTCACTGAAGCTTTCTTT	CASSDEHRVTEAFF